Given below is one T cell receptor beta chain in context. This sample was included in a study of shared clonotypes between healthy human individuals. As for the study in general: Used for every donor were three CD4 naive, three CD4 memory, two CD8 naive and one CD8 memory plate.

The J segment lost 7 bases and the V segment lost 3 bases, leaving 3 bases of the junction unmatched. The CDR3 loop spans 14 amino acids. From germline, CDR1 is KGHSH and CDR2 LQKENI. Splitting of each subset's genomic DNA was done evenly across several immunoSEQ plates. Assay used: immunoSEQ multiplex PCR; TCRdb lists only in-frame clones, some missing. The sample records 2 million to 2.5 million clones, 90% to 97% being singletons. This chain joins TRBV18 and TRBJ2-4, with 10 bases fitting TRBD1. The sample comprised naive CD4+ T cells sorted from blood. Documented subset: CD45RA+ positively selected. This clonotype was obtained from a man younger than 35 in good health. DNA of the CDR3: TGTGCCAGCTCACCGGACAGGGGGGCGAACATTCAGTACTTC. Amino acids: CASSPDRGANIQYF.